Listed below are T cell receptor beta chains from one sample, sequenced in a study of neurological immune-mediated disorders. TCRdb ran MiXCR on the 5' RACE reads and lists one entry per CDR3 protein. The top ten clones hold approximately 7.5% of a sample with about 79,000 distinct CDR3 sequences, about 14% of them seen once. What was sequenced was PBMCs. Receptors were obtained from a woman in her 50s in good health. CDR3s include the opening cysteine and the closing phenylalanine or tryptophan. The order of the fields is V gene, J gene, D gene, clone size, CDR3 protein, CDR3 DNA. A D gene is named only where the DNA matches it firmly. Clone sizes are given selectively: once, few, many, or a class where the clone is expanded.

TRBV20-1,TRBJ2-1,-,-,CSAPRDEQFF,TGCAGTGCGCCAAGGGATGAGCAGTTCTTC
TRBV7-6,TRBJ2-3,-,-,CASSSYGIRSGHPHTDTQYF,TGTGCCAGCAGCTCCTACGGTATTCGATCCGGCCATCCTCACACAGATACGCAGTATTTT
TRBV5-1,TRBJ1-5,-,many,CASSPDDGNQPQHF,TGCGCCAGCAGTCCCGATGATGGCAATCAGCCCCAGCATTTT
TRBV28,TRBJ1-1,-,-,CTSSPGTRPLNTEAFF,TGTACCAGCAGTCCAGGGACCCGGCCGCTAAACACTGAAGCTTTCTTT
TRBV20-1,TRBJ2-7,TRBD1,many,CSAQRVQGVYEQYF,TGCAGTGCTCAGAGGGTACAGGGGGTATACGAGCAGTACTTC
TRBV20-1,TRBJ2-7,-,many,CSASTYRGYEQYF,TGCAGTGCTTCTACATACCGGGGCTACGAGCAGTACTTC
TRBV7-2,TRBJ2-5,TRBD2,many,CASSLGRTSGGQETQYF,TGTGCCAGCAGCTTAGGACGGACTAGCGGGGGGCAAGAGACCCAGTACTTC
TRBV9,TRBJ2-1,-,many,CASSPWGQDHNEQFF,TGTGCCAGCAGCCCTTGGGGGCAAGACCACAATGAGCAGTTCTTC
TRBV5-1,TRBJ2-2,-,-,CASSLEAYRPGELFF,TGCGCCAGCAGCTTGGAGGCTTATCGGCCCGGGGAGCTGTTTTTT
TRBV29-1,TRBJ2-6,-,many,CSATKAGANVLTF,TGCAGCGCCACCAAAGCTGGGGCCAACGTCCTGACTTTC
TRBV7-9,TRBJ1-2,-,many,CASSRTDYGYTF,TGTGCCAGCAGCCGGACGGACTATGGCTACACCTTC
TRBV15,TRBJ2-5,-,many,CATSRPGPLQETQYF,TGTGCCACCAGCAGACCGGGACCCCTCCAAGAGACCCAGTACTTC
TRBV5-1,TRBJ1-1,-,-,CASSQVQLNTEAFF,TGCGCCAGCAGCCAGGTACAGTTGAACACTGAAGCTTTCTTT
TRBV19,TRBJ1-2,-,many,CASSIPGHSYGYTF,TGTGCCAGTAGTATACCCGGACACAGCTATGGCTACACCTTC
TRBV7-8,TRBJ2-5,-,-,CASSRGTVAETQYF,TGTGCCAGCAGCCGCGGGACAGTAGCAGAGACCCAGTACTTC
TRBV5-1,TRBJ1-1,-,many,CASTLRSGGDTEAFF,TGCGCCAGCACCCTAAGGTCCGGGGGGGACACTGAAGCTTTCTTT
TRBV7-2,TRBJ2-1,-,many,CASSTLGTSSYNEQFF,TGTGCCAGCAGTACCCTCGGGACGTCCTCCTACAATGAGCAGTTCTTC
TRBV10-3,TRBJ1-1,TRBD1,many,CAITGQQNTEAFF,TGTGCCATAACGGGACAGCAGAACACTGAAGCTTTCTTT
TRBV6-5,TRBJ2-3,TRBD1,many,CASSYSLSQGDPDTQYF,TGTGCCAGCAGTTACTCCCTGTCCCAGGGGGACCCAGATACGCAGTATTTT
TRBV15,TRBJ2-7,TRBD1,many,CATSLRTGAYEQYF,TGTGCCACCAGCCTAAGGACAGGGGCGTACGAGCAGTACTTC
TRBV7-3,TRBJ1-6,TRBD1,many,CASSPTGMGNSPLHF,TGTGCCAGCAGCCCGACAGGGATGGGTAATTCACCCCTCCACTTT
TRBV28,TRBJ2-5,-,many,CASSFPWETQYF,TGTGCCAGCAGTTTCCCCTGGGAGACCCAGTACTTC
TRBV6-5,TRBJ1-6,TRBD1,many,CASSTTGWGQQNSPLHF,TGTGCCAGCAGTACCACTGGGTGGGGACAGCAAAATTCACCCCTCCACTTT
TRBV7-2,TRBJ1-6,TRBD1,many,CASSLGDRAAPLHF,TGTGCCAGCAGCCTTGGGGACAGGGCCGCACCCCTCCACTTT
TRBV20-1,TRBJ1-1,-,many,CSARDTRGTEAFF,TGCAGTGCTAGAGATACGCGGGGCACTGAAGCTTTCTTT
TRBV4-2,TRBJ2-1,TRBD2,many,CASSQEGLAGGEQFF,TGTGCCAGCAGCCAAGAGGGACTAGCGGGAGGTGAGCAGTTCTTC
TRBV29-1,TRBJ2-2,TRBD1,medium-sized,CSVRSLLSGRGTGELFF,TGCAGCGTTCGTTCTTTACTCTCGGGCAGGGGGACCGGGGAGCTGTTTTTT
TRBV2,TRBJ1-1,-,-,CASSDTVTEAFF,TGTGCCAGCAGCGACACAGTAACTGAAGCTTTCTTT
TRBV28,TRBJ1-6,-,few,CASRLNSPLHF,TGTGCCAGCAGGCTTAATTCACCCCTCCACTTT